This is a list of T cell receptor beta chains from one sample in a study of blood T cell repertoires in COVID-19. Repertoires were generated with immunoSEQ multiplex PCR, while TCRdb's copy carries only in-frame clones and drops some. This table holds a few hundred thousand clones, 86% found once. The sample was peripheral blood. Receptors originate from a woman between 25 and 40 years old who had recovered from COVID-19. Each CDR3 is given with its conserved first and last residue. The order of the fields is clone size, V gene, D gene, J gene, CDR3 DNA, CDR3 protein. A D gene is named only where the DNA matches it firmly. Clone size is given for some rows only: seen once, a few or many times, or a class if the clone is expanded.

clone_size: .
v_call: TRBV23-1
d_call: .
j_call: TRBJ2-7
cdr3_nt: TGCGCCAACCGGGCGGAGACGGGGTCCTACGAGCAGTACTTC
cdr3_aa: CANRAETGSYEQYF

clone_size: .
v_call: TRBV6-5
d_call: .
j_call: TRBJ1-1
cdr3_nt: TGTGCCAGCAGTTATACGAGTGGGCTGAACACTGAAGCTTTCTTT
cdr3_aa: CASSYTSGLNTEAFF

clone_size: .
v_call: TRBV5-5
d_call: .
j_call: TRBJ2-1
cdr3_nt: TGTGCCAGCAGCTTAGGTCATAGGGGCTCATTTAATGAGCAGTTCTTC
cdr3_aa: CASSLGHRGSFNEQFF

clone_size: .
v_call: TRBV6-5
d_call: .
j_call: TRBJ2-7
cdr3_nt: TGTGCCAGCAGTTCACCCACGGAGCCCCTCTACGAGCAGTACTTC
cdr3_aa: CASSSPTEPLYEQYF

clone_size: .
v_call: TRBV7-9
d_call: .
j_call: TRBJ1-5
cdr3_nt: TGTGCCAGCTCACAGGGCAATCAGCCCCAGCATTTT
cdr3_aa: CASSQGNQPQHF

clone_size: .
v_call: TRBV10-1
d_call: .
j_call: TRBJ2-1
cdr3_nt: TGCGCCAGCAGTGCTAGCTCCTACAATGAGCAGTTCTTC
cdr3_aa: CASSASSYNEQFF

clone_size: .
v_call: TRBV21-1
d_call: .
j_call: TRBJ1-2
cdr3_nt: TGTGCCAGCACCGCTGGAAGAAGGGGCGGCTATGGCTACACCTTC
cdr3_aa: CASTAGRRGGYGYTF

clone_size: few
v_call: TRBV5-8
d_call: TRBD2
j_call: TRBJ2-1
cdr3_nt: TGTGCCAGCAGCTCGGCGTCGGATAGCGGGAACGAGCAGTTCTTC
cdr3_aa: CASSSASDSGNEQFF

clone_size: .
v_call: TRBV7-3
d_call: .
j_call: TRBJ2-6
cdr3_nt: TGTGCCAGCAGCTTAACTGCCGGGGTCTCTGGGGCCAACGTCCTGACTTTC
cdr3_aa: CASSLTAGVSGANVLTF

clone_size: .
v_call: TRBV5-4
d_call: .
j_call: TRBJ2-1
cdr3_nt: TGTGCCAGCAGCTTGGCCGGGCTGGGGGGGCAATCTGAGCAGTTCTTC
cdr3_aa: CASSLAGLGGQSEQFF

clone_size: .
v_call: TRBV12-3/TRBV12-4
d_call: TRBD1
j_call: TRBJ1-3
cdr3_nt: TGTGCCAGCAAACAGGGGGCTGGAAACACCATATATTTT
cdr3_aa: CASKQGAGNTIYF

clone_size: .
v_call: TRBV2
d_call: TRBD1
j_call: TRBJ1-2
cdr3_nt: TGTGCCAGCAGGGCAAGATGGGACAGCGATGGCTACACCTTC
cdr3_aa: CASRARWDSDGYTF

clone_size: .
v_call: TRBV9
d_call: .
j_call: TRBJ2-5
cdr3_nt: TGTGCCAGCAGCGTAACGGGACAAGAGACCCAGTACTTC
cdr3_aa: CASSVTGQETQYF

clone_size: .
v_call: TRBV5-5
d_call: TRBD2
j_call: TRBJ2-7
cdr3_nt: TGTGCCAGCAGCTTGGAGCGTAGCGGGGATACAGAGGCCTACGAGCAGTACTTC
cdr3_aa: CASSLERSGDTEAYEQYF

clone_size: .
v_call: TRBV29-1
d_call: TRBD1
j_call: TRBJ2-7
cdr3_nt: TGCAGCGTTGACCCCGGGACAGGGGGACGAGAGCAGTACTTC
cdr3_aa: CSVDPGTGGREQYF

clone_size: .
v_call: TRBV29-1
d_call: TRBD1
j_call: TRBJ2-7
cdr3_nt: TGCAGCGCACTACTAGGGGGCCTCGAGCAGTACTTC
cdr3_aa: CSALLGGLEQYF

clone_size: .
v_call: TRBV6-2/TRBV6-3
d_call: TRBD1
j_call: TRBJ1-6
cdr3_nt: TGTGCCAGCAGCCTGAGACAGGGTTCGGATTCACCCCTCCACTTT
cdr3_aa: CASSLRQGSDSPLHF

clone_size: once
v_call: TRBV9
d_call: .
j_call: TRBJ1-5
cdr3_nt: TGTGCCAGCAGCGTATCAGGGGACCTTAATCAGCCCCAGCATTTT
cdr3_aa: CASSVSGDLNQPQHF

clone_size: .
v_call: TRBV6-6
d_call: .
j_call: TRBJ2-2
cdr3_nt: TGTGCCAGCAGTCCCTTTTGGGAGCTGTTTTTT
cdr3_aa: CASSPFWELFF

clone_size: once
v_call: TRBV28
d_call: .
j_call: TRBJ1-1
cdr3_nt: TGTGCCAGCAGCCTGCGGGGGATAGGTACTGAAGCTTTCTTT
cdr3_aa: CASSLRGIGTEAFF

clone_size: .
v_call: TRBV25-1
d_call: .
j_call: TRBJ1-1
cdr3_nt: TGTGCCAGCAGTGGGCCAGTGCTCTTGAACACTGAAGCTTTCTTT
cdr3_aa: CASSGPVLLNTEAFF

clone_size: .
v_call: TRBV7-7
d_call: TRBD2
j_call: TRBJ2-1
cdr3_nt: TGTGCTAGCAGCCCTCTAGCGGGGGGGAATGAGCAGTTCTTC
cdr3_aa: CASSPLAGGNEQFF

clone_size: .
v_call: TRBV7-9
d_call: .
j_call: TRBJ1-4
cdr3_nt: TGTGCCAGCAGCGCCCCGAGCGAAAAACTGTTTTTT
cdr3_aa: CASSAPSEKLFF

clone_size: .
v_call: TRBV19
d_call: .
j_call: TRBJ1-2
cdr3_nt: TGTGCCAGTAGTAAGCTGGTCCCCGGGGCGGAGGGAGCAGATGGCTACACCTTC
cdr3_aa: CASSKLVPGAEGADGYTF

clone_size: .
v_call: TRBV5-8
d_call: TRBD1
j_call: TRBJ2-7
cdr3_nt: TGTGCCAGCAGCCCGCGGCCAGGGGGATCCTACGAGCAGTACTTC
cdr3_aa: CASSPRPGGSYEQYF

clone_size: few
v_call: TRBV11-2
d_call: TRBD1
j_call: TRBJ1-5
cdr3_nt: TGTGCCAGCAGCCCGGGACAGGGCGACAATCAGCCCCAGCATTTT
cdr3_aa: CASSPGQGDNQPQHF

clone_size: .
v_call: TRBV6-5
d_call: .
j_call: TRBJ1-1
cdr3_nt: TGTGCCAGCAGTTACTCCCCGGAGGGCACTGAAGCTTTCTTT
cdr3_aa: CASSYSPEGTEAFF

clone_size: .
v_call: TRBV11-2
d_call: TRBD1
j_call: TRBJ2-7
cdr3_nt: TGTGCCAGCAGCGGATACAGGGGAAAATACGAGCAGTACTTC
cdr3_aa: CASSGYRGKYEQYF

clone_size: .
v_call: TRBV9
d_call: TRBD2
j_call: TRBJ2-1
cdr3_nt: TGTGCCAGCAGCTCCGGGGGAGGGTCCTACAATGAGCAGTTCTTC
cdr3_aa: CASSSGGGSYNEQFF

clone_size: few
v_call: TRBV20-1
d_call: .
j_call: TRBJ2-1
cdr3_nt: TGCAGTGCTAGTACACAGTACAATGAGCAGTTCTTC
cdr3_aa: CSASTQYNEQFF

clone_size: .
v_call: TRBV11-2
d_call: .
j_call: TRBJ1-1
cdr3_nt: TGTGCCAGCAGCTTACTTATGACTGAAGCTTTCTTT
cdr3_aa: CASSLLMTEAFF

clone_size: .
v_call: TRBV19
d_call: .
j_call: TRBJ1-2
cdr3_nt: TGTGCCAGTAGTATCACAGGGTATGGCTACACCTTC
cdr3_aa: CASSITGYGYTF

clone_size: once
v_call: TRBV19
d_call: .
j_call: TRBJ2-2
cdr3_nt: TGTGCCAGTAAGACAGTAAACACCGGGGAGCTGTTTTTT
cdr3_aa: CASKTVNTGELFF

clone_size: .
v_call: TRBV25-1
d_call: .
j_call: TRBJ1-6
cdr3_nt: TGTGCCAGCAGTGAGAGAAATTCACCCCTCCACTTT
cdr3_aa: CASSERNSPLHF

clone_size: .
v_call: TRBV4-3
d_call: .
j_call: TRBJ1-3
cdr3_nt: TGCGCCAGCAGCCAAGACAGGGGTAGAGGAAACACCATATATTTT
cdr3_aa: CASSQDRGRGNTIYF

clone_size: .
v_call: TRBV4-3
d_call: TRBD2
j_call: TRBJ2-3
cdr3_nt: TGCGCCAGCAGCCCCGGACTAGCGGAAAGCACAGATACGCAGTATTTT
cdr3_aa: CASSPGLAESTDTQYF

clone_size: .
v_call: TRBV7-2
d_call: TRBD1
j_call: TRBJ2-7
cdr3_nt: TGTGCCAGCAGCCCCGACAGGGACCGCTCCTACGAGCAGTACTTC
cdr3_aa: CASSPDRDRSYEQYF

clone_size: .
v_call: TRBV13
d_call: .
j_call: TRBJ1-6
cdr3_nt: TGTGCCAGCAGTCCAAACGCGGGACGCTCCTATAATTCACCCCTCCACTTT
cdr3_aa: CASSPNAGRSYNSPLHF

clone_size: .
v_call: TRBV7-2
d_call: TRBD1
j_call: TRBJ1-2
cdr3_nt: TGTGCCAGCAGCTTAGGGTTGACAGGGAGAGTCGCTAACTATGGCTACACCTTC
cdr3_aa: CASSLGLTGRVANYGYTF

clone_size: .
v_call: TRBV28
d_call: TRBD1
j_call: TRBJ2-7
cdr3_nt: TGTGCCAGCAGAGGGCCGGGACAGGGAACCTACGAGCAGTACTTC
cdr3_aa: CASRGPGQGTYEQYF

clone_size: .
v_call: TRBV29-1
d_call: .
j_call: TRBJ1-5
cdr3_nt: TGCAGCGTTGATTCGGGGATTGGTCAGCCCCAGCATTTT
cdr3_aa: CSVDSGIGQPQHF

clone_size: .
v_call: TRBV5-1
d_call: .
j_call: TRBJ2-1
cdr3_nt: TGCGCCAGCAAGTATAGGGGAGGTGAGCAGTTCTTC
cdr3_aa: CASKYRGGEQFF

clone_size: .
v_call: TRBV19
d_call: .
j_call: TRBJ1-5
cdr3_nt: TGTGCCAGTAGCCCCACGGGAGGGAGGGGTGAATCGCCCCAGCATTTT
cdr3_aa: CASSPTGGRGESPQHF

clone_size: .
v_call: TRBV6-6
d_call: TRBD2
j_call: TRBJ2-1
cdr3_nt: TGTGCCAGCAGTCCCATGACTAGCGGGAGAGGAAATGAGCAGTTCTTC
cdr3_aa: CASSPMTSGRGNEQFF

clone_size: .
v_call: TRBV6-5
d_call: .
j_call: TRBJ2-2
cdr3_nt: TGTGCCAGCAGTTACTCGGGGGGAACCGGGGAGCTGTTTTTT
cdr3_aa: CASSYSGGTGELFF

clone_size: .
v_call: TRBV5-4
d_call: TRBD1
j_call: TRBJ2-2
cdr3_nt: TGTGCCAGCAGCCTTCCCGGGACAGGGTTCACCGGGGAGCTGTTTTTT
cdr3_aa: CASSLPGTGFTGELFF

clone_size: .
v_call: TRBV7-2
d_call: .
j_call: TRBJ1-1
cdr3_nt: TGTGCCAGCAGCCTCGGGTCCCTGAGCACTGAAGCTTTCTTT
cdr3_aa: CASSLGSLSTEAFF